This T cell receptor (beta chain) was recovered during a study of T cells in Graves' hyperthyroidism and ophthalmopathy. About the research overall: Specimen type is peripheral blood, collected at initial diagnosis prior to any treatment.

This CDR3 is 16 amino acids long. Germline V gene sequence: CDR1 SGDLS, CDR2 YYNGEE. Cells are PBMCs isolated from roughly 9.2 ml of fresh blood. Amplified regions were TCR beta CDR3 sequences from RNA transcripts. HTBI primers were used for first-round RT-PCR of the TCR CDR3. TCRdb processed the multiplex PCR reads anew with MiXCR; each CDR3 protein has one entry. There are hundreds of thousands of distinct CDR3 sequences in the sample; 15% to 20% occur only once, and over 45% lies in the top ten. The TCR sequence derives from a man in his forties with Graves' ophthalmopathy. The chain combines TRBV9 with TRBJ2-6; a possible D gene is TRBD1 (6 bases). Sequenced: blood. CDR3 DNA: TGTGCGTCACAGGGCCGGCCCGAATCTGGGGCCAACGTCCTGACTTTC. Amino acids: CASQGRPESGANVLTF. The full variable domain, in which reference TRBV9 and TRBJ2-6 provide the parts outside the CDR3, is DSGVTQTPKHLITATGQRVTLRCSPRSGDLSVYWYQQSLDQGLQFLIQYYNGEERAKGNILERFSAQQFPDLHSELNLSSLELGDSALYFCASQGRPESGANVLTFGAGSRLTVL.